This TCR beta chain was found in a study of cytomegalovirus exposure and HLA in healthy donors. The germline CDR1 and CDR2 sequences are LNHDA and SQIVND (reference sequence). Trimming pared 7 bases from V and 9 bases from J, leaving 16 bases between. This CDR3 has 14 amino acids. Primers for the PCR totalled 60 Vbeta and 13 Jbeta. Sequencing used immunoSEQ multiplex PCR; TCRdb keeps in-frame clones, though not all of them. The data hold more than 150,000 clones, with approximately 85% observed a single time. The chain has TRBV19 and TRBJ1-6; D possibly corresponds to TRBD1 (6 bases). This receptor was obtained from a man between 18 and 35 years old in good health and CMV-seropositive. The sample taken for sequencing was PBMCs. The DNA for the CDR3 is TGTGCCAGTAAAGAGACAGGTCATAGTTCACCCCTCCACTTT. Amino acid sequence: CASKETGHSSPLHF.